The 25 T cell receptor beta chains presented below share a single source sample, sequenced in a study of beta chain features in type 1 diabetes. The sequenced template was cDNA made from the entire isolated RNA. Assay: immunoSEQ multiplex PCR; the TCRdb copy retains only in-frame clones and omits some. The sample has about 230,000 clones, about 10% seen once; the top ten hold 0.03% to 0.04%. Sequenced sample: naive CD4+ T cells from blood. Every receptor here comes from a woman under 30 in good health.

This clone turned up a few times. CDR3 amino acids: CASGRKTLAGELFF. CDR3 DNA: TGTGCCAGCGGCCGGAAGACTCTGGCCGGGGAGCTGTTTTTT. V usage is TRBV2 and J usage is TRBJ2-2; D gene uncertain. The CDR3 consists of 14 residues. CDR1 and CDR2 from the germline V gene are SNHLY and FYNNEI. Trimming pared 8 bases from V and 6 bases from J, leaving 16 bases between.

In this sample, this clone turned up a few times. The V gene is TRBV7-9, the J gene TRBJ2-3; 8 bases fit TRBD1. Germline CDR1 and CDR2: SEHNR and FQNEAQ (reference sequence). The length of the CDR3 is 14 residues. The ends lost 2 bases at V and 7 bases at J; junction bases unmatched: 5. CDR3 coding DNA: TGTGCCAGCAGCTTACTCAGGGGGCACTATACGCAGTATTTT. Translated, it gives CASSLLRGHYTQYF.

The V call is TRBV2, the J call TRBJ1-4, with 9 bases fitting TRBD1. Losses at the gene ends were 6 bases for V and 8 bases for J; bases not matched to a gene: 7. The CDR3 is 14 amino acids. CDR1 is SNHLY and CDR2 is FYNNEI in the germline V gene. The CDR3 reads CASSRDREREKLFF. The CDR3 DNA follows: TGTGCCAGCAGCAGGGACAGGGAACGCGAAAAACTGTTTTTT.

Only one count was recorded for this clone. In nucleotides, the CDR3 is TGCGGAGGAGGACCGGGCCTTGCACACACTGAAGCTTTCTTT. It is translated as CGGGPGLAHTEAFF. The rearrangement joins TRBV10-1 to TRBJ1-1; D uncertain. This CDR3 region has 14 residues. Germline lookup yields CDR1 WNHNN and CDR2 SYGVQD (reference sequence).

This clone occurred many times. The chain uses TRBV5-1 and TRBJ2-7, with D tentatively TRBD2 (5 bases). CDR3 length: 13 residues. V dropped 3 bases and J dropped 6 bases, with 13 bases sitting between them. Germline V gives CDR1 SGHRS, CDR2 YFSETQ. The CDR3 loop reads CASSSRESVEQYF. The CDR3 DNA sequence: TGCGCCAGCAGCTCTCGGGAATCCGTCGAGCAGTACTTC.

This chain's CDR3 is CAWSVPGNSNQPQHF. In DNA form, the CDR3 reads TGTGCCTGGAGTGTACCAGGTAATAGCAATCAGCCCCAGCATTTT. This rearrangement joins TRBV30 to TRBJ1-5; D not certain. CDR1 is GTSNPN and CDR2 is SVGIG in the germline V gene (reference sequence). V lost 0 bases to trimming and J lost 0 bases, with 9 bases between them. This CDR3 comprises 15 residues.

The rearrangement links TRBV10-3 to TRBJ1-2, with a tentative D call TRBD1 (5 bases). V was trimmed by 3 bases and J by 2 bases, leaving 16 bases between them. The CDR3 is made up of 16 amino acids. Germline assignment: CDR1 ENHRY and CDR2 SYGVKD. The CDR3 DNA sequence: TGTGCCATCAGTGACCCGAATCTTGGGGGGAACTATGGCTACACCTTC. As protein: CAISDPNLGGNYGYTF.

The chain joins TRBV9 to TRBJ1-2; 8 nucleotides align to TRBD1. The germline V gene has CDR1 SGDLS and CDR2 YYNGEE. This CDR3 has 13 amino acids. V was clipped by 3 bases and J by 3 bases; unmatched bases: 1. The CDR3 DNA reads as TGTGCCAGCAGCGCACAGGGGGACTATGGCTACACCTTC. Translated, it gives CASSAQGDYGYTF. The whole variable domain, remainder taken from reference TRBV9 and TRBJ1-2, is DSGVTQTPKHLITATGQRVTLRCSPRSGDLSVYWYQQSLDQGLQFLIQYYNGEERAKGNILERFSAQQFPDLHSELNLSSLELGDSALYFCASSAQGDYGYTFGSGTRLTVV.

The chain links TRBV5-1 to TRBJ2-1, with 9 positions matching TRBD1. V was pared by 5 bases and J by 0 bases, with 15 bases of the junction left unmatched. CDR3 length: 19 amino acids. Looked up from germline, CDR1 is SGHRS and CDR2 is YFSETQ. CDR3 protein: CASSLLGTGTGSSYNEQFF. DNA for the CDR3: TGCGCCAGCAGTCTGTTGGGGACAGGGACGGGGTCCTCCTACAATGAGCAGTTCTTC.

This clone was found a few times. The rearrangement uses TRBV5-1 and TRBJ2-1, with 9 bases identical to TRBD2. Germline CDR1 reads SGHRS; CDR2 reads YFSETQ. Trimming took 3 bases from V and 6 from J; bases not matched to a gene: 4. CDR3 length: 14 residues. The DNA for the CDR3 is TGCGCCAGCAGCTGGGGGACTAGCTCCAATGAGCAGTTCTTC. The encoded protein is CASSWGTSSNEQFF.

This clone was seen many times. The chain recombines TRBV30 with TRBJ2-2; D is possibly TRBD1 (6 bases). CDR3 size: 17 residues. CDR1 and CDR2 from the germline V gene are GTSNPN and SVGIG (reference sequence). Trimming stripped 1 base from V and 2 bases from J, with 17 bases between. CDR3 coding DNA: TGTGCCTGGAGTGGAGTCCGCGTTGGGACAAACACCGGGGAGCTGTTTTTT. This translates into CAWSGVRVGTNTGELFF. Combining the CDR3 with reference TRBV30 and TRBJ2-2 gives the whole variable domain SQTIHQWPATLVQPVGSPLSLECTVEGTSNPNLYWYRQAAGRGLQLLFYSVGIGQISSEVPQNLSASRPQDRQFILSSKKLLLSDSGFYLCAWSGVRVGTNTGELFFGEGSRLTVL.

The V gene is TRBV2, the J gene TRBJ1-5; 8 bases map to TRBD1. Germline CDR1 is SNHLY and CDR2 is FYNNEI. With 5 bases clipped from V and 3 bases from J, the junction kept 3 bases outside the gene matches. The CDR3 is 14 amino acids. The chain's CDR3 is CASSRDRNNQPQHF. In DNA form, the CDR3 reads TGTGCCAGCAGTCGGGACAGGAACAATCAGCCCCAGCATTTT. The full variable domain, with the rest looked up from reference TRBV2 and TRBJ1-5, is EPEVTQTPSHQVTQMGQEVILRCVPISNHLYFYWYRQILGQKVEFLVSFYNNEISEKSEIFDDQFSVERPDGSNFTLKIRSTKLEDSAMYFCASSRDRNNQPQHFGDGTRLSIL.

The chain employs TRBV9 and TRBJ1-4, with TRBD1 identical over 8 bases. CDR3 length: 15 amino acids. With 3 bases clipped from V and 8 bases from J, the junction kept 9 bases outside the gene matches. CDR1 and CDR2 from the germline V gene are SGDLS and YYNGEE. In nucleotides, the CDR3 is TGTGCCAGCAGCGCTCCCAGGGGGCTAGGGGAAAAACTGTTTTTT. Translation: CASSAPRGLGEKLFF.

This clone was counted only a few times. J is TRBJ2-7 and V is TRBV18; D call uncertain. Trimming took 4 bases from V and 0 from J, leaving 7 bases between them. This CDR3 spans 13 amino acids. Per the germline V gene, CDR1 is KGHSH and CDR2 is LQKENI. This CDR3 reads CASSRPSSYEQYF. As DNA, the CDR3 is TGTGCCAGCTCACGACCCTCCTCCTACGAGCAGTACTTC.

The chain employs TRBV11-2 and TRBJ2-7; D uncertain. The CDR3 consists of 13 residues. The V gene's germline CDR1 is SGHAT and CDR2 FQNNGV. V was pared by 5 bases and J by 0 bases, with 8 bases between. CDR3 amino acids: CASSPLSSYEQYF. The CDR3 DNA follows: TGTGCCAGCAGCCCCCTAAGCTCCTACGAGCAGTACTTC. Using reference TRBV11-2 and TRBJ2-7 for the parts outside the CDR3, the full variable domain is EAGVAQSPRYKIIEKRQSVAFWCNPISGHATLYWYQQILGQGPKLLIQFQNNGVVDDSQLPKDRFSAERLKGVDSTLKIQPAKLEDSAVYLCASSPLSSYEQYFGPGTRLTVT.

V is TRBV15 and J is TRBJ1-6; TRBD1 matches at 10 bases. Trimming removed 2 bases from V and 9 bases from J; junction bases left unmatched: 7. This CDR3 spans 16 amino acids. CDR1 LNHNV and CDR2 YYDKDF come from the germline V gene (reference sequence). The CDR3 protein is CATSRPGTGVTSPLHF. In nucleotides, the CDR3 is TGTGCCACCAGCAGACCCGGGACAGGGGTTACTTCACCCCTCCACTTT.

The chain couples TRBV7-3 to TRBJ1-1; D remains unclear. Germline V lookup: CDR1 SGHTA, CDR2 FQGTGA. V was shortened by 5 bases and J by 4 bases, with 11 bases between the two germline ends. The CDR3 is 13 residues long. CDR3 in DNA: TGTGCCAGCAGCCTAAGGAGGGCCACTGAAGCTTTCTTT. Its translation: CASSLRRATEAFF. The full variable domain, with the rest looked up from reference TRBV7-3 and TRBJ1-1, is GAGVSQTPSNKVTEKGKYVELRCDPISGHTALYWYRQSLGQGPEFLIYFQGTGAADDSGLPNDRFFAVRPEGSVSTLKIQRTERGDSAVYLCASSLRRATEAFFGQGTRLTVV.

V is TRBV11-2 and J is TRBJ2-1; 14 bases map to TRBD2. This CDR3 is 17 amino acids long. In germline, CDR1 is SGHAT, CDR2 FQNNGV. The V segment lost 3 bases and the J segment 6 bases; nucleotides outside the gene matches: 7. The CDR3: CASSFRLAGGLGNEQFF. The CDR3 region has the DNA TGTGCCAGCAGCTTCCGACTAGCGGGAGGGCTCGGCAATGAGCAGTTCTTC.

There are a few counts of this clone. The chain combines TRBV7-9 with TRBJ2-7; the D gene is possibly TRBD1 (5 bases). The CDR3 runs to 14 residues. In germline, CDR1 is SEHNR, CDR2 FQNEAQ (reference sequence). The ends were cut back, 5 bases at V and 1 base at J, with 12 bases in the middle. CDR3 sequence reads: CASSSNQGSYEQYF. The CDR3 nucleotides are TGTGCCAGCAGCAGTAATCAGGGATCCTACGAGCAGTACTTC.

The rearrangement links TRBV7-9 to TRBJ2-7; TRBD1 matches 9 bases. V trimming: 1 base; J trimming: 2 bases; junction bases outside the gene matches: 3. This CDR3 is 15 amino acids long. Looked up from germline, CDR1 is SEHNR and CDR2 is FQNEAQ (reference sequence). CDR3 sequence reads: CASSLVGQGPYEQYF. DNA of the CDR3: TGTGCCAGCAGCTTAGTGGGACAGGGCCCCTACGAGCAGTACTTC.

This clone was counted only a few times. The CDR3 spells CASSSLGQGGSGNTIYF. In nucleotides, the CDR3 is TGTGCCAGCAGCTCCCTCGGACAGGGGGGCTCTGGAAACACCATATATTTT. This chain joins TRBV7-9 and TRBJ1-3, with 10 bases aligning to TRBD1. The junction had 6 bases not matched to a gene; V was cut back by 4 bases and J by 0 bases. CDR1 and CDR2 (germline): SEHNR, FQNEAQ (reference sequence). The CDR3 runs 17 residues.

This clone occurred a few times. The rearrangement joins TRBV10-3 to TRBJ2-1; D might be TRBD1 (8 bases). Looked up from germline, CDR1 is ENHRY and CDR2 is SYGVKD. V lost 1 base, J lost 5 bases, and 15 bases lay in between. This CDR3 comprises 16 residues. CDR3 region: CAISEFWTGRDNEQFF. CDR3 coding DNA: TGTGCCATCAGTGAGTTTTGGACAGGGAGGGACAATGAGCAGTTCTTC.

This clone appeared a few times. The rearrangement links TRBV7-9 to TRBJ1-1, with TRBD1 as a possible D gene (5 bases). The germline V gene encodes CDR1 SEHNR and CDR2 FQNEAQ (reference sequence). The CDR3 has 13 residues. V lost 5 bases and J 6 bases, leaving 13 bases between the germline ends. CDR3 protein: CASSPTVQAEAFF. The CDR3 nucleotides are TGTGCCAGCAGCCCGACAGTCCAGGCTGAAGCTTTCTTT.

In this sample, this clone turned up a few times. This rearrangement joins TRBV6-1 to TRBJ2-2; D gene ambiguous. Germline-derived CDR1 and CDR2 are MNHNS and SASEGT. The CDR3 has 11 residues. V lost 6 bases and J 9 bases, leaving 8 bases between the germline ends. CDR3 region: CASSLVRELFF. Written as DNA, the CDR3 is TGTGCCAGCAGCTTAGTTAGGGAGCTGTTTTTT.

The chain couples TRBV7-7 to TRBJ2-1; TRBD2 matches 7 bases. The CDR3 contains 13 residues. V lost 0 bases, J lost 9 bases, and 2 bases stayed unmatched. Germline CDR1 SSHAT, CDR2 FNYEAQ (reference sequence). The CDR3 reads CASSLARGSEQFF. The CDR3 region has the DNA TGTGCCAGCAGCTTAGCTCGCGGGAGTGAGCAGTTCTTC.